This paragraph covers one T cell receptor beta chain sequence. V was clipped by 0 bases and J by 11 bases, with 16 bases between them. Germline V gene lookup returns CDR1 SGHNT and CDR2 YENEEA. CDR3 length: 14 amino acids. The data originate from a study of cytomegalovirus exposure and HLA in healthy donors. The protocol was immunoSEQ multiplex PCR, while the TCRdb copy is restricted to in-frame clones and leaves out a portion. This table holds 90,000 to 110,000 clones, approximately 86% found once. This clonotype originated in a woman younger than 35 in good health and CMV-seropositive. The sequenced material came from PBMCs. The chain couples TRBV11-3 to TRBJ1-1; unclear D gene. The CDR3 sequence is CASSLEGRTGTAFF. CDR3 DNA: TGTGCCAGCAGCTTAGAGGGCCGAACCGGCACGGCTTTCTTT.